The 15 T cell receptor beta chains below were found in one sample sequenced in a study of identical twins. TCRdb ran MiXCR on the 5' RACE reads and lists one entry per CDR3 protein. The sample contains hundreds of thousands of distinct CDR3 sequences, 15% to 20% of which appear only once. The same data also went into a second study, on T cells expressing NK-cell markers.

The sample comprised PBMCs. Receptors originate from a woman aged 18-29 years in good health.

This rearrangement joins TRBV9 to TRBJ2-6, with D hard to call. This CDR3 has 16 residues. With 2 bases removed from V and 2 bases from J, the gap between germline ends came to 11 bases. Germline V gene data show CDR1 as SGDLS and CDR2 as YYNGEE. The CDR3, as DNA: TGTGCCAGCAGCGTCACGGGTCCTCCTGGGGCCAACGTCCTGACTTTC. Its protein product is CASSVTGPPGANVLTF.

This clonotype was counted at least ten times. The rearrangement joins TRBV27 to TRBJ2-5, with 10 nucleotides matching TRBD2. CDR3 length: 17 amino acids. After removal of 3 bases from V and 4 bases from J, the junction contained 11 bases not matched to a gene. The germline gives CDR1 MNHEY, CDR2 SMNVEV (reference sequence). This chain's CDR3 is CASSFRWLAGERETQYF. In DNA form, the CDR3 reads TGTGCCAGCAGTTTCCGTTGGCTAGCGGGGGAAAGAGAGACCCAGTACTTC.

The rearrangement joins TRBV4-3 to TRBJ2-7; possibly TRBD1 for D (6 bases). Trimming left V 1 base short and J 6 bases short, with 10 bases between. The CDR3 loop spans 13 amino acids. Per the germline V gene, CDR1 is LGHNA and CDR2 is YSLEER. The CDR3: CASSQAGRGEQYF. The CDR3, as DNA: TGCGCCAGCAGCCAAGCCGGCAGGGGCGAGCAGTACTTC.

The chain carries TRBV6-1 and TRBJ2-7; D perhaps matches TRBD1 (6 bases). Between the trimmed V and J ends, which lost 7 bases and 5 bases, there was a span of 15 bases. The CDR3 sequence is 13 residues long. Germline CDR1 is MNHNS and CDR2 is SASEGT. The CDR3 here is CASTPRDIHEQYF. The CDR3 DNA reads as TGTGCCAGCACCCCTCGGGACATCCACGAGCAGTACTTC.

The chain combines TRBV5-1 with TRBJ1-1, with no clear D. The ends were cut back, 0 bases at V and 2 bases at J, with 8 bases in the middle. Germline V CDR1 and CDR2: SGHRS, YFSETQ. CDR3 length: 14 amino acids. CDR3 residues: CASSLERSNTEAFF. The CDR3 nucleotides are TGCGCCAGCAGCTTGGAGAGAAGTAACACTGAAGCTTTCTTT.

This clonotype has just a few counts. V gene TRBV20-1 combines with J gene TRBJ2-1; D ambiguous. Per germline, CDR1 DFQATT and CDR2 SNEGSKA (reference sequence). The CDR3 covers 10 residues. Trimming removed 2 bases at V and 8 bases at J, with 4 bases between. CDR3 sequence reads: CSARLYEQFF. Here the CDR3 DNA reads TGCAGTGCTAGATTATATGAGCAGTTCTTC.

The sample holds a few counts of this clonotype. The chain carries TRBV10-3 and TRBJ2-5; no clear D. The V end was cut by 4 bases, the J end by 4 bases, with 10 bases between. Germline CDR1 ENHRY, CDR2 SYGVKD. The length of the CDR3 is 13 residues. The CDR3 DNA reads TGTGCCATCAGTGCCCCGCCGGGAGAGACCCAGTACTTC. Its translation is CAISAPPGETQYF.

The gene calls are TRBV2 and TRBJ2-3; TRBD2 aligns across 9 bases. The junction had 8 bases not matched to a gene; V was cut back by 7 bases and J by 3 bases. Germline-derived CDR1 and CDR2 are SNHLY and FYNNEI. CDR3 length: 15 amino acids. The CDR3 loop is CASKAGGIGTDTQYF. The CDR3 DNA is TGTGCCAGCAAGGCGGGAGGGATTGGTACAGATACGCAGTATTTT.

This clonotype was recorded a few times. The junction departs from the called germline gene at one end, perhaps through a read error. The J gene is TRBJ2-1, the V gene TRBV3-1; weak D call: TRBD2 (6 bases). Germline CDR1 LGHDT, CDR2 YNNKEL (reference sequence). The CDR3 sequence is 14 residues long. The CDR3 sequence is CASSQSIGRTMVVF. CDR3 nucleotide sequence: TGTGCCAGCAGCCAGTCAATTGGCCGGACTATGGTAGTCTTC.

The chain combines TRBV12-3 or TRBV12-4 with TRBJ1-1, with a possible D match to TRBD1 (5 bases). This CDR3 is built from 15 residues. Trimming took 10 bases from V and 1 from J, leaving 19 bases between them. CDR3 residues: CATLGGDPQNTEAFF. DNA for the CDR3: TGTGCCACCCTGGGCGGGGACCCTCAGAACACTGAAGCTTTCTTT.

This clonotype was counted a few times. The chain joins TRBV6-5 to TRBJ2-3; 10 bases match TRBD2. CDR3 length equals 18 residues. The germline V gene has CDR1 MNHEY and CDR2 SVGAGI. Trimming cost V 0 bases and J 2 bases; bases outside gene matches: 8. The CDR3 is CASSYSWASGGVTDTQYF. The CDR3 DNA reads TGTGCCAGCAGTTACTCATGGGCTAGCGGGGGCGTCACAGATACGCAGTATTTT.

This sequence joins TRBV12-3 or TRBV12-4 and TRBJ1-1, with 9 bases matching TRBD1. Trimming cost V 6 bases and J 7 bases; bases outside gene matches: 9. The CDR3 length is 14 residues. CDR3 DNA: TGTGCCAGCAGAGTTGGACAGGGGTCGTATGAAGCTTTCTTT. It encodes CASRVGQGSYEAFF.

This clonotype came up a few times. The chain joins TRBV6-5 to TRBJ2-7; TRBD2 agrees at 8 bases. This CDR3 comprises 17 residues. The V gene's germline CDR1 is MNHEY and CDR2 SVGAGI. The trim removed 0 bases at V and 0 bases at J, leaving 7 bases unmatched. The CDR3 sequence is CASSYSPGGRISYEQYF. The CDR3 region has the DNA TGTGCCAGCAGTTACTCGCCTGGCGGGAGGATCTCCTACGAGCAGTACTTC.

V is TRBV5-1 and J is TRBJ2-5; D not resolved. Germline CDR1 and CDR2: SGHRS and YFSETQ. Between the trimmed V and J ends, which lost 3 bases and 2 bases, there was a span of 11 bases. There are 14 residues in the CDR3. The chain's CDR3 is CASSSRLTQETQYF. The CDR3 DNA reads as TGCGCCAGCAGCTCACGACTTACTCAAGAGACCCAGTACTTC. The whole variable domain, remainder taken from reference TRBV5-1 and TRBJ2-5, is KAGVTQTPRYLIKTRGQQVTLSCSPISGHRSVSWYQQTPGQGLQFLFEYFSETQRNKGNFPGRFSGRQFSNSRSEMNVSTLELGDSALYLCASSSRLTQETQYFGPGTRLLVL.

The chain has TRBV7-2 and TRBJ2-7; 8 bases align to TRBD2. The CDR3 spans 15 residues. V lost 2 bases to trimming and J lost 9 bases; unmatched junction nucleotides: 12. In germline, CDR1 is SGHTA, CDR2 FQGNSA. CDR3 bases: TGTGCCAGCAGCTTATTGCTTGGGCTAGCGGGCCCGCAGTACTTC. As protein: CASSLLLGLAGPQYF.